This T cell receptor (beta chain) was sequenced for a study of T-cell reconstitution after alpha-beta-depleted transplantation in children (dated by TCRdb to 2016 to 2018). Regarding the research as a whole: The study quantitatively tracked T-cell immune reconstitution after TCRalphabeta/CD19-depleted allogeneic hematopoietic cell transplantation in children using TCR repertoire profiling. The investigation overall reported the following: In some patients, high TCRbeta diversity at day 60 was attributed to recipient T cells and intrathymic progenitors that had survived conditioning. About two months after transplant, the apparently early recovery of alphabetaT-cell counts reportedly depended on just several hundred clones that had expanded rapidly and came from non-depleted graft cells. Over subsequent months, a decline in hyperexpanded clone frequencies was noted, and after one year, T-cell counts and TCRbeta diversity were mostly ascribed to newly produced T cells.

The time point label on this specimen signifies: day 60 (about 2 months) after transplantation. The intended sense of this specimen's treatment or condition label: allogeneic hematopoietic cell transplantation with graft depleted of TCRalphabeta T cells and CD19 B cells. The transplant recipients were children given TCRalphabeta/CD19-depleted allogeneic hematopoietic cell grafts. The library was generated by PCR. Sequencing took place on an Illumina HiSeq 2500. TCR libraries were prepared with molecular barcoding, using unique molecular identifiers to normalize TCRbeta repertoire quantification. The public reads were reanalyzed by TCRdb: fastp trimming at Q25, MiXCR alignment, in-frame beta chains only. Duplicate CDR3 protein sequences are folded into a single record with the most common DNA and genes. For this sample the table gives approximately 4,600 distinct CDR3 sequences, of which 7.3% were detected only once. 1.8% of the sample is held by the ten biggest clonotypes.

V is pared back by 1 base and J by 0 bases, with 10 bases lying between the germline termini. Taken from cysteine to phenylalanine, the CDR3 has 16 residues. The read is trimmed to its CDR3 DNA, 48 bases read in frame from base 1. The germline V gene encodes CDR1 LGHNA and CDR2 YNFKEQ. Taking its sample share into account, this clonotype is medium-sized (0.01 to 0.1%). The target of this receptor is not known. Base qualities are missing; no much larger clone stands one base away. This chain is built from TRBV4-2 and TRBJ2-4; TRBD1 is a weak D gene call, 6 bases matching. The receptor was isolated from a boy younger than two who had a stem cell transplant for SCID, so the T cells may come from the graft donor. The starting material was PBMCs, mostly from graft donor cells, obtained 60 days after TCRalphabeta/CD19-depleted stem cell transplant. DNA sequence: TGTGCCAGCAGCCAAGGGGACATCCTAGCCAAAAACATTCAGTACTTC. Its coded protein is CASSQGDILAKNIQYF.